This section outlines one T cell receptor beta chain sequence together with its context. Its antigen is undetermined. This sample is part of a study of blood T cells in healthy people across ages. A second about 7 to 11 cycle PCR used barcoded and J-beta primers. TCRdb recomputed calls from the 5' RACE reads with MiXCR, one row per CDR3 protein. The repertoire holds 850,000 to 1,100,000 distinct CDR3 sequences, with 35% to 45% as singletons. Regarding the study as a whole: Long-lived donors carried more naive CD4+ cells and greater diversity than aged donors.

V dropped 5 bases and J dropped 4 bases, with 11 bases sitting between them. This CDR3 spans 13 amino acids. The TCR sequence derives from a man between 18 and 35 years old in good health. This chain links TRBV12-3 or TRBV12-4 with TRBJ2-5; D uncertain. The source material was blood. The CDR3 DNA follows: TGTGCCAGCAGTGTAAGGGCCACAGAGACCCAGTACTTC. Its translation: CASSVRATETQYF.